The 20 T cell receptor beta chains below come from one sample, sequenced in a study of blood T cell repertoires in COVID-19. Produced via immunoSEQ multiplex PCR; TCRdb's table is partial and in-frame only. The table has about 140,000 clones, around four fifths seen once. The sample was peripheral blood. The receptors were gathered from a human donor in a cohort sampled during active COVID-19.

The chain is built from TRBV6-5 and TRBJ2-7; 8 nucleotides match TRBD2. The germline CDR1 and CDR2 sequences are MNHEY and SVGAGI. The CDR3 extends over 16 amino acids. V lost 2 bases to trimming and J lost 4 bases; unmatched junction nucleotides: 10. CDR3 nucleotide sequence: TGTGCCAGCAGTTACGAGCGGGGGTTCTGGAGGTACGAGCAGTACTTC. Amino acid sequence: CASSYERGFWRYEQYF.

V gene TRBV28 combines with J gene TRBJ2-1; perhaps TRBD1 as D (5 bases). Germline CDR1 and CDR2: MDHEN and SYDVKM. The CDR3 consists of 12 residues. The V gene lost 4 bases and the J gene lost 9 bases, with 10 bases spanning the gap. DNA of the CDR3: TGTGCCAGCAGTTCGACCGACAGTGAGCAGTTCTTC. Its translation is CASSSTDSEQFF. The full variable domain, in which reference TRBV28 and TRBJ2-1 provide the parts outside the CDR3, is DVKVTQSSRYLVKRTGEKVFLECVQDMDHENMFWYRQDPGLGLRLIYFSYDVKMKEKGDIPEGYSVSREKKERFSLILESASTNQTSMYLCASSSTDSEQFFGPGTRLTVL.

This chain joins TRBV5-4 and TRBJ2-5; 12 nucleotides agree with TRBD2. Germline CDR1 reads SGHNT; CDR2 reads YYREEE (reference sequence). This CDR3 contains 15 residues. Germline trimming cut 6 bases from V and 2 bases from J; bases unmatched to any gene: 5. For the CDR3, the DNA is TGTGCCAGCATGCGGACTAGCGGGATACAAGAGACCCAGTACTTC. It is translated as CASMRTSGIQETQYF.

V is TRBV12-3 or TRBV12-4 and J is TRBJ1-5, with 7 bases identical to TRBD1. J lost 7 bases, V lost 0 bases, and 0 bases had no gene match. The CDR3 spans 13 residues. This chain's CDR3 is CASSLAGGQPQHF. The CDR3 nucleotides read TGTGCCAGCAGTTTAGCAGGGGGCCAGCCCCAGCATTTT.

The chain links TRBV3-1 (or the pseudogene TRBV3-2) to TRBJ1-2; 9 positions match TRBD1. Per germline, CDR1 LGHDT and CDR2 YNNKEL (reference sequence). The CDR3 contains 16 residues. V lost 4 bases, J lost 2 bases, and 8 bases stayed unmatched. The chain's CDR3 is CASSRPGTGLNYGYTF. CDR3 in DNA: TGTGCCAGCAGCCGTCCCGGGACAGGGCTCAACTATGGCTACACCTTC.

The chain joins TRBV5-1 to TRBJ2-2; no clear D gene. Germline loops: CDR1 SGHRS, CDR2 YFSETQ. The CDR3 loop spans 16 amino acids. The germline V and J ends were trimmed by 0 bases and 3 bases, with 12 bases remaining between them. CDR3 bases: TGCGCCAGCAGCTTGGCTCCCCCCACGGACACCGGGGAGCTGTTTTTT. Protein product: CASSLAPPTDTGELFF. The full variable domain, completed using reference TRBV5-1 and TRBJ2-2, is KAGVTQTPRYLIKTRGQQVTLSCSPISGHRSVSWYQQTPGQGLQFLFEYFSETQRNKGNFPGRFSGRQFSNSRSEMNVSTLELGDSALYLCASSLAPPTDTGELFFGEGSRLTVL.

The chain carries TRBV18 and TRBJ2-6; D might be TRBD1 (6 bases). Trimming removed 4 bases from V and 0 bases from J, with 10 bases in between. This CDR3 spans 16 amino acids. Germline CDR1 KGHSH, CDR2 LQKENI. The CDR3 sequence is CASSQQQGSGANVLTF. The CDR3 coding sequence is TGTGCCAGCTCACAGCAACAGGGCTCTGGGGCCAACGTCCTGACTTTC.

A single count supports this clone. The rearrangement uses TRBV11-2 and TRBJ2-7, with D possibly TRBD1 on 5 matching bases. Deletions cut 5 bases from V and 3 bases from J, with 17 bases between. This CDR3 comprises 15 residues. Germline assignment: CDR1 SGHAT and CDR2 FQNNGV. The CDR3 reads CASSPTGNPDYEQYF. The CDR3 coding sequence is TGTGCCAGCAGCCCTACAGGCAACCCCGACTACGAGCAGTACTTC.

Here the CDR3 reads CASRATGEGNTQYF. As DNA, the CDR3 is TGCGCCAGCAGAGCGACAGGGGAGGGAAATACGCAGTATTTT. The rearrangement uses TRBV5-1 and TRBJ2-3; a weak D match, TRBD1 (8 bases). The CDR3 has 14 residues. Germline V gene lookup returns CDR1 SGHRS and CDR2 YFSETQ. V was pared by 5 bases and J by 7 bases, with 17 bases between.

CDR3 coding DNA: TGTGCCATCAGTGAGTCGAGGAGACAGGGGGCCACTGAAGCTTTCTTT. This codes for CAISESRRQGATEAFF. The rearrangement joins TRBV10-3 to TRBJ1-1; 10 nucleotides agree with TRBD1. Per germline, CDR1 ENHRY and CDR2 SYGVKD. V gave up 0 bases and J gave up 4 bases; unmatched junction bases: 5. CDR3 size: 16 residues.

V gene TRBV3-1 (or the pseudogene TRBV3-2) combines with J gene TRBJ2-1; 14 bases are shared with TRBD2. Per the germline V gene, CDR1 is LGHDT and CDR2 is YNNKEL (reference sequence). V was clipped by 5 bases and J by 9 bases; unmatched bases: 6. The CDR3 extends over 15 amino acids. CDR3 sequence reads: CASSGTSGRVGEQFF. CDR3 in DNA: TGTGCCAGCAGCGGGACTAGCGGGAGAGTAGGTGAGCAGTTCTTC.

The rearrangement joins TRBV7-3 to TRBJ2-3; the D gene is possibly TRBD2 (6 bases). Trimming pared 5 bases from V and 0 bases from J, leaving 18 bases between. There are 17 residues in the CDR3. Germline values: CDR1 SGHTA, CDR2 FQGTGA. The CDR3 here is CASSTARLGASTDTQYF. CDR3 sequence (DNA): TGTGCCAGCAGCACCGCCCGACTAGGGGCTAGCACAGATACGCAGTATTTT.

With respect to this clone: The same CDR3 also results from other DNA sequences found in this sample. The V call is TRBV7-8, the J call TRBJ1-1, with a tentative D call TRBD1 (6 bases). Per the germline V gene, CDR1 is SGHVS and CDR2 is FQNEAQ. This CDR3 has 14 residues. Trimming left V 1 base short and J 4 bases short, with 10 bases between. CDR3 sequence reads: CASSLGGRVTEAFF. CDR3 bases: TGTGCCAGCAGCTTAGGGGGGCGGGTCACTGAAGCTTTCTTT.

The V call is TRBV4-1, the J call TRBJ2-2, with TRBD2 matching 10 bases. J gave up 1 base and V 2 bases, and 4 bases lay outside the gene matches. CDR1 and CDR2 from the germline V gene are MGHRA and YSYEKL. The CDR3 has 17 amino acids. The CDR3 region has the DNA TGCGCCAGCAGCCAATATACTAGCGGGAAGAACACCGGGGAGCTGTTTTTT. It is translated as CASSQYTSGKNTGELFF.

V and J are TRBV30 and TRBJ2-7; 7 bases align to TRBD2. After removal of 8 bases from V and 6 bases from J, the junction contained 7 bases not matched to a gene. The length of the CDR3 is 11 residues. Germline V gene data show CDR1 as GTSNPN and CDR2 as SVGIG (reference sequence). CDR3 loop: CAIKTGGEQYF. The CDR3 DNA sequence: TGTGCCATCAAGACGGGGGGCGAGCAGTACTTC.

The genes are TRBV19 and TRBJ1-5; 7 nucleotides align to TRBD1. The CDR3 contains 14 residues. V lost 3 bases and J lost 5; bases outside the gene matches: 4. Germline CDR1 is LNHDA and CDR2 is SQIVND (reference sequence). CDR3 DNA: TGTGCCAGTAGTATGGGACAGCTATATCAGCCCCAGCATTTT. This translates into CASSMGQLYQPQHF.

The genes are TRBV6-5 and TRBJ2-7, with D possibly being TRBD1 (6 bases). The CDR3 sequence is 13 residues long. The V end lost 0 bases, the J end lost 6 bases, and 9 bases lay between the germline ends. Germline-derived CDR1 and CDR2 are MNHEY and SVGAGI. In DNA form, the CDR3 reads TGTGCCAGCAGTTACTCTACAGGGCGCGAGCAGTACTTC. It specifies CASSYSTGREQYF.

This clone came up a few times. The chain joins TRBV29-1 to TRBJ2-1, with 10 nucleotides matching TRBD2. The V segment lost 7 bases and the J segment 3 bases; nucleotides outside the gene matches: 6. This CDR3 is 14 amino acids long. Germline values: CDR1 SQVTM, CDR2 ANQGSEA. The CDR3 is CSGASGSGYNEQFF. The CDR3, as DNA: TGCAGCGGTGCTAGCGGGAGTGGCTACAATGAGCAGTTCTTC.

The table lists this clone with a count of one. The rearrangement uses TRBV30 and TRBJ1-5; D uncertain. The CDR3 is made up of 14 amino acids. Trimming left V 2 bases short and J 10 bases short, with 18 bases between. Germline-derived CDR1 and CDR2 are GTSNPN and SVGIG (reference sequence). The CDR3 nucleotides are TGTGCCTGGAGTTCCGGGGTAAAGGCGGACCCCCAGCATTTT. The encoded protein is CAWSSGVKADPQHF. The whole variable domain, filled in from reference TRBV30 and TRBJ1-5, reads SQTIHQWPATLVQPVGSPLSLECTVEGTSNPNLYWYRQAAGRGLQLLFYSVGIGQISSEVPQNLSASRPQDRQFILSSKKLLLSDSGFYLCAWSSGVKADPQHFGDGTRLSIL.

The rearrangement uses TRBV7-3 and TRBJ2-5, with 9 bases matching TRBD1. The CDR3 contains 15 residues. Germline assignment: CDR1 SGHTA and CDR2 FQGTGA. With 3 bases clipped from V and 2 bases from J, the junction kept 4 bases outside the gene matches. The DNA of the CDR3 is TGTGCCAGCAGCTTCGGGACAGGGATACAAGAGACCCAGTACTTC. Encoded protein: CASSFGTGIQETQYF.